The rows below give T cell receptor beta chains drawn from one sample of a study of blood T cells in healthy people across ages. Using its own MiXCR run on the 5' RACE reads, TCRdb lists one record per CDR3 protein. In the table there are 1,500,000 or so distinct CDR3 sequences, approximately 43% of which are singletons. The sample consisted of blood. These receptors were obtained from a woman between 18 and 29 years old in good health. The CDR3 runs from the conserved cysteine through the conserved F or W. Fields, in order: V gene, D gene, J gene, clone size, CDR3 protein, CDR3 DNA. The D gene is left open where the match is weak. Clone size is stated in some rows and not others, as once, few, many or a class when expanded.

TRBV12-3/TRBV12-4	-	TRBJ1-5	many	CASRQQGSGNQPQHF	TGTGCCAGCAGGCAACAGGGTTCTGGCAATCAGCCCCAGCATTTT
TRBV7-9	TRBD1	TRBJ1-4	-	CASSDGLDRGLNEKLFF	TGTGCCAGCAGCGATGGTCTGGACAGGGGCCTTAATGAAAAACTGTTTTTT
TRBV12-3/TRBV12-4	-	TRBJ2-3	few	CASKYRGTDTQYF	TGTGCCAGCAAGTACAGGGGCACAGATACGCAGTATTTT
TRBV29-1	-	TRBJ1-1	few	CSVEGVRAASLAFF	TGCAGCGTGGAGGGGGTGAGGGCCGCCTCGCTCGCTTTCTTT
TRBV9	-	TRBJ1-3	-	CASRPGTGNTIYF	TGTGCCAGCAGACCAGGGACTGGAAACACCATATATTTT
TRBV27	-	TRBJ2-5	-	CASSLRGHDEQYF	TGTGCCAGCAGTTTAAGGGGACACGATGAGCAGTACTTC
TRBV6-1	TRBD2	TRBJ2-3	-	CASRLLAGARDNTQYF	TGTGCCAGCAGACTTCTAGCGGGGGCCCGGGATAATACGCAGTATTTT
TRBV7-9	-	TRBJ1-2	-	CATTGDYGYTF	TGCGCCACCACCGGGGACTATGGCTACACCTTC
TRBV12-3/TRBV12-4	-	TRBJ2-1	few	CASSLKLPMDSYNEQFF	TGTGCCAGCAGTTTGAAACTCCCAATGGACTCCTACAATGAGCAGTTCTTC
TRBV6-5	-	TRBJ1-6	-	CASSYSGPYNSPLHF	TGTGCCAGCAGTTACTCGGGACCCTATAATTCACCCCTCCACTTT
TRBV28	-	TRBJ1-2	few	CASIKMGSLGYGYTF	TGTGCCAGCATTAAGATGGGGTCGTTGGGATATGGCTACACCTTC
TRBV12-3/TRBV12-4	-	TRBJ1-5	few	CASTLRGGIYSNQPQHF	TGTGCCAGCACCCTGAGGGGGGGAATTTATAGCAATCAGCCCCAGCATTTT
TRBV7-9	-	TRBJ2-1	-	CASSLPRASYNEQFF	TGTGCCAGCAGCTTACCCCGGGCGTCCTACAATGAGCAGTTCTTC
TRBV29-1	-	TRBJ1-2	-	CSVVPYTF	TGCAGCGTAGTCCCCTACACCTTC